This T cell receptor beta chain stems from a study of OX40 agonist ivuxolimab in advanced cancers. Autoimmune disease history or systemic immunosuppression disqualified patients. Using immunoSEQ multiplex PCR, the repertoire was profiled, and TCRdb retains in-frame clones only, with some absent. This repertoire shows some 90,000 clones, approximately 87% found once; its top ten account for 3.5% to 5.5%. CDR3 length: 14 amino acids. The germline gives CDR1 LNHDA, CDR2 SQIVND (reference sequence). V shed 4 bases, J shed 9 bases, and the junction held 8 bases outside the gene matches. The rearrangement links TRBV19 to TRBJ1-1; 10 bases fit TRBD1. The sequence came from an adult with an advanced solid tumor such as melanoma, head and neck, liver or kidney cancer. The source was CD4+ or CD8+ T cells sorted from blood, collected in a trial of the OX40 agonist ivuxolimab. CDR3 amino acids: CASSTGTGEFKAFF. The DNA of the CDR3 is TGTGCCAGTAGTACCGGGACAGGGGAATTTAAAGCTTTCTTT.